This T cell receptor (beta chain) was retrieved from a study of T cell responses to AZD1222 COVID-19 vaccine. Findings of the study overall: Targeting of unmutated variant regions was reportedly seen in nearly half of spike-specific TCRs. The donor group comprised mostly white British people and more females; the analysis possibly underestimated clonal diversity. An increase in Spike-specific TCR breadth and depth was observed after two AZD1222 doses. Baseline seropositives among AZD1222 recipients totaled only six or seven.

In the case of this clone: Its antigen remains unknown.

Sequencing used immunoSEQ multiplex PCR; TCRdb keeps in-frame clones, though not all of them. The sample has roughly 260,000 clones, 80% to 95% seen once; the top ten hold roughly 0.6%. This receptor was identified in an adult in good health. This specimen consisted of peripheral blood, obtained on day 0 of AZD1222 vaccination.

The CDR3 loop is CASSPPTGELFF. The DNA for the CDR3 is TGTGCCAGCAGCCCCCCCACCGGGGAGCTGTTTTTT. J is TRBJ2-2 and V is TRBV7-9; D remains unclear. V lost 5 bases to trimming and J lost 4 bases, with 5 bases between them. Germline CDR1 SEHNR, CDR2 FQNEAQ (reference sequence). The CDR3 totals 12 residues.